This T cell receptor (beta chain) was recovered during a study of blood T cell repertoires in COVID-19. Study-level background: Samples representing acute and convalescent COVID-19 were sourced from the United States, Italy and Spain. T cells, B-cell-depleted T cells, or PBMCs provided the cDNA or gDNA that served as material.

Sequencing was performed with immunoSEQ multiplex PCR; in TCRdb, only in-frame clones are kept and a portion is missing. The sample shows about 310,000 clones, around 91% of them seen only once. The participants were between about 18 and 90 years old and came from about two dozen US areas. Cohorts were determined from participant-reported clinical history. The table lists this clone with a count of one. The CDR3 sequence is 13 residues long. The V gene's germline CDR1 is SGHTA and CDR2 FQGTGA. V lost 3 bases and J lost 8, with 8 bases in between. This receptor was identified in a woman between 40 and 50 years old who had recovered from COVID-19. The source material was PBMCs or T cells enriched from blood (not recorded which). V and J are TRBV7-3 and TRBJ1-6, with TRBD1 as a possible D gene (6 bases). DNA for the CDR3: TGTGCCAGCAGCTTTGACAGGCATTCACCCCTCCACTTT. It translates to CASSFDRHSPLHF.